This TCR beta chain was captured in a study of blood T cell repertoires in COVID-19 (dated by TCRdb to 2018 to 2021). Study-level background: Samples covering the acute and convalescent phases of COVID-19 were provided by collaborators in the United States, Italy and Spain. The material from the prospective study consisted of cDNA or gDNA derived from T cells, B-cell-depleted T cells, or PBMCs. Deeply sampled blood TCRbeta repertoires from subjects exposed to, actively infected with, or recovered from COVID-19 were included in the dataset. The repertoires were released in a freely available public database meant as a resource for research on the immune response to SARS-CoV-2. Samples were obtained from the ongoing ImmuneRACE study (first 160 participants) and from over a thousand subjects provided by 6 global collaborators. The sample metadata nearly always contained a de-identified subject ID, COVID-19 status, age in years and sex. HLA class I and class II types, where available, came from metadata supplied by the sample provider rather than from assay-based typing. What the study reported, not specific to this receptor: Clinical and demographic metadata were provided uncurated, with the amount varying by source and participant.

Taken from the germline V gene, the CDR1 and CDR2 loops are SGHDT and YYEEEE. The CDR3 holds 15 amino acids from the cysteine to the phenylalanine. Only the CDR3 DNA stays, 45 bases, in frame from base 1. Trimming accounts for 2 bases at V and 0 bases at J, while the number of junction bases matched to no gene is 4. TCRbeta CDR3 regions were amplified from genomic DNA by means of the immunoSEQ Assay, a bias-controlled multiplex PCR. The paper's processing steps were these. The number of nucleated cells in each sample was estimated by amplification of reference gene primers within the assay. To quantify the absolute abundance of each unique TCRbeta CDR3 rearrangement, sequence reads were collapsed and filtered. For each sample, productive Simpson clonality was calculated as the square root of Simpson's diversity index across productive rearrangements. Entries here come from immuneACCESS through TCRdb and include only in-frame sequences with V and J called. Some clones fail to appear in such tables; in the studies checked, an unresolved V gene covers under half of the shortfall, and the cause of the remainder is unknown. That table gives V, J and clone size, and the DNA gave D and trimming. The sample profile shows 60,000 to 75,000 clones; 76% of them were found once. The leading ten clones occupy 5.5% to 7% of the sample.

Collaborating institutions collected whole blood in K2EDTA tubes following their own protocols. Collaborator samples were shipped for TCRbeta analysis as frozen whole blood, isolated PBMCs, or DNA extracted from either sample type. Points on this clone: Its antigen has not been determined. No qualities accompany the bases; no much larger clone lies one base away.

This receptor was obtained from a woman between 45 and 65 years old with active or convalescent COVID-19. What was sequenced was peripheral blood. The sequence is built from TRBV5-6 and TRBJ1-2; 7 bases in the middle match TRBD1. The sequenced DNA: TGTGCCAGCAGCTTTGGGACAGTTACTAACTATGGCTACACCTTC. Its protein product is CASSFGTVTNYGYTF.